This TCR beta chain was sequenced in a study of blood T cell repertoires in COVID-19. The protocol was immunoSEQ multiplex PCR, while the TCRdb copy is restricted to in-frame clones and leaves out a portion. Here the sample spans about 200,000 clones, over 70% being singletons. This clonotype was obtained from a man aged 35-49 years with acute or convalescent COVID-19. The sequencing input was peripheral blood.

For the CDR3, the DNA is TGCGCCAGCAGCTGGACAGGTGTAAACACTGAAGCTTTCTTT. Translation gives CASSWTGVNTEAFF. The chain joins TRBV5-1 to TRBJ1-1; 7 positions match TRBD1. Germline V gene sequence: CDR1 SGHRS, CDR2 YFSETQ. CDR3 length: 14 amino acids. The trim removed 3 bases at V and 2 bases at J, leaving 4 bases unmatched.